This TCR beta chain emerged from a study of vaccination and CD4 T cells after COVID-19. The V segment lost 6 bases and the J segment 9 bases; nucleotides outside the gene matches: 17. The CDR3 spans 15 residues. Germline V lookup: CDR1 DFQATT, CDR2 SNEGSKA (reference sequence). Once obtained from cultured CD4+ T cells, the DNA was sequenced using the Oncomine TCR Beta short-read assay. TCRdb passed the PCR reads through MiXCR, listing each CDR3 protein once. The sample shows 15,000 to 20,000 distinct CDR3 sequences, roughly 45% of them seen only once. As to treatment: approximately 9-day PBMC culture with coronavirus spike peptide pools or control peptides (ViraFEST assay). In this sample, this clonotype turned up a few times. The antigen is undetermined.

V usage is TRBV20-1 and J usage is TRBJ2-3; the match to TRBD1 covers 8 bases. Sequencing was performed on CD4+ T cells from blood, cultured in vitro, taken before SARS-CoV-2 vaccination. This TCR was sampled from a human donor who had recovered from COVID-19. DNA for the CDR3: TGCAGTGCCACCCCAGGCCAGGGGGCTTTAAGGACGCAGTATTTT. Protein: CSATPGQGALRTQYF.